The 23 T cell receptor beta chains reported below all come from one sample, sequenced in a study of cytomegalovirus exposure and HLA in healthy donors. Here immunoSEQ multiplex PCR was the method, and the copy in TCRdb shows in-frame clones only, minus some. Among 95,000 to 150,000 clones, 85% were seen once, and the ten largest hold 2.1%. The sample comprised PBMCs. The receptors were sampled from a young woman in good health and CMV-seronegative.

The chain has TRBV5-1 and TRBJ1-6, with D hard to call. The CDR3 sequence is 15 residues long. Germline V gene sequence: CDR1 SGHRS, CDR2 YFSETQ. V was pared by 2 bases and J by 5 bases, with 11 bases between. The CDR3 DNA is TGCGCCAGCAGCTTAGTGCACGGGGATAATTCACCCCTCCACTTT. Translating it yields CASSLVHGDNSPLHF. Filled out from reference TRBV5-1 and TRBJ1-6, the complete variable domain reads KAGVTQTPRYLIKTRGQQVTLSCSPISGHRSVSWYQQTPGQGLQFLFEYFSETQRNKGNFPGRFSGRQFSNSRSEMNVSTLELGDSALYLCASSLVHGDNSPLHFGNGTRLTVT.

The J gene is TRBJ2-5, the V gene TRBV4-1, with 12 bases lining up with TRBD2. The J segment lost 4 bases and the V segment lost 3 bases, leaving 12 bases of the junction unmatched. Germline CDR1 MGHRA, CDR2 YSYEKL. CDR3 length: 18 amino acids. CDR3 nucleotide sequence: TGCGCCAGCAGCCAGCTTCCTAGCGGGGGGGTAGTAGGAGAGACCCAGTACTTC. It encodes CASSQLPSGGVVGETQYF.

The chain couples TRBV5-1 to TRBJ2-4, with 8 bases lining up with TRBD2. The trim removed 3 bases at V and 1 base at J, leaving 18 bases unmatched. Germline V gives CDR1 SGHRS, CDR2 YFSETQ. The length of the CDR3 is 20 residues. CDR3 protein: CASSSEPRGGYELAKNIQYF. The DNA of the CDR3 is TGCGCCAGCAGCTCCGAACCCCGGGGGGGCTATGAGCTGGCCAAAAACATTCAGTACTTC.

The CDR3 DNA reads TGTGCCAGCAGCTTGGGGCGGCATAATTCACCCCTCCACTTT. Its protein is CASSLGRHNSPLHF. V and J are TRBV5-6 and TRBJ1-6; D not certain. This CDR3 is built from 14 residues. Trimming pared 0 bases from V and 5 bases from J, leaving 6 bases between. The germline V gene encodes CDR1 SGHDT and CDR2 YYEEEE.

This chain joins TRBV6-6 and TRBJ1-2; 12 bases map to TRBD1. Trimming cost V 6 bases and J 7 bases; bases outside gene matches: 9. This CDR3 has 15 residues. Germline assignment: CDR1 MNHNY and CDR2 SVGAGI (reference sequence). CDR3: CASRILPGQGAGYTF. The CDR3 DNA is TGTGCCAGCAGGATTCTTCCGGGACAGGGGGCTGGCTACACCTTC.

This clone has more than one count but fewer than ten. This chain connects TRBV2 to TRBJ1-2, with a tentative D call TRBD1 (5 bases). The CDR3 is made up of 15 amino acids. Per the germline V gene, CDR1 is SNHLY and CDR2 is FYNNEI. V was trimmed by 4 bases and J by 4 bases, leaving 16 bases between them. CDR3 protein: CASSGTLGGSYGYTF. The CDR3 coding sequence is TGTGCCAGCAGTGGGACCTTGGGGGGAAGCTATGGCTACACCTTC.

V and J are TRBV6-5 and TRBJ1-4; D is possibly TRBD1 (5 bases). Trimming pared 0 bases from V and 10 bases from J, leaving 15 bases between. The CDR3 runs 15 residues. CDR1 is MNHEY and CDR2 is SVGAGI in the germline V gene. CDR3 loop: CASSYSPQGGLKLFF. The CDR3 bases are TGTGCCAGCAGTTACTCTCCCCAGGGAGGGTTAAAACTGTTTTTT.

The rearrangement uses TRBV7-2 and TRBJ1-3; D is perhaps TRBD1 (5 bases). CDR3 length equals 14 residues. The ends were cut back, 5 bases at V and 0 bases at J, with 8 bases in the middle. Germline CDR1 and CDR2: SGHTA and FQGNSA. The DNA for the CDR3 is TGTGCCAGCAGCCGACAGTACTCTGGAAACACCATATATTTT. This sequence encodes CASSRQYSGNTIYF.

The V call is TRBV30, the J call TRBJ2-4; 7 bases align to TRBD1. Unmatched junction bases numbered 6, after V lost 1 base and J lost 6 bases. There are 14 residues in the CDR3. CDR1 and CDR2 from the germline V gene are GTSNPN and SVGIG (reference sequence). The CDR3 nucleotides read TGTGCCTGGAGTGCAGGGGGTTCGCGAAACATTCAGTACTTC. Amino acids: CAWSAGGSRNIQYF.

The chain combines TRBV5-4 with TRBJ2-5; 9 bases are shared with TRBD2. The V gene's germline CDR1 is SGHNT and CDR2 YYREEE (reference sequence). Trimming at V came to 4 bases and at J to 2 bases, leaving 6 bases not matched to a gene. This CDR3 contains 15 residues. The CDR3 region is CASSLGGLAQETQYF. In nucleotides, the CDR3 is TGTGCCAGCAGCCTGGGAGGACTAGCGCAAGAGACCCAGTACTTC.

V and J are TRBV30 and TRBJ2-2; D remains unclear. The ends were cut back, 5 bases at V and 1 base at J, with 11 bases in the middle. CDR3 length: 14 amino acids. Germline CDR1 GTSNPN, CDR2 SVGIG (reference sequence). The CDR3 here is CAWLPPGNTGELFF. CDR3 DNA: TGTGCCTGGTTGCCCCCAGGGAACACCGGGGAGCTGTTTTTT.

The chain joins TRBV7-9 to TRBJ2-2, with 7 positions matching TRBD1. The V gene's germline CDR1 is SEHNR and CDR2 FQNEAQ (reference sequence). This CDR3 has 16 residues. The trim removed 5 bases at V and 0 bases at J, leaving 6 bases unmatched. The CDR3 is CASSTRQGANTGELFF. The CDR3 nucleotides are TGTGCCAGCAGCACCCGACAGGGAGCGAACACCGGGGAGCTGTTTTTT.

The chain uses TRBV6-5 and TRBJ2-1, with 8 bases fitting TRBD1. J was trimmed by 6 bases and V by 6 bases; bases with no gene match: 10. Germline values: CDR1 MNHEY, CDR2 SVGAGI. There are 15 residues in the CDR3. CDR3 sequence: CASRSSGQAFNEQFF. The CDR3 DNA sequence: TGTGCCAGCAGATCCTCGGGACAGGCTTTCAATGAGCAGTTCTTC.

CDR3 DNA sequence: TGTGCCAGTAGCCAGGCGGGGGTCGGAAACACCATATATTTT. It is translated as CASSQAGVGNTIYF. The chain has TRBV19 and TRBJ1-3, with D perhaps TRBD1 (5 bases). Germline CDR1 and CDR2: LNHDA and SQIVND (reference sequence). Trimming took 6 bases from V and 4 from J, leaving 13 bases between them. This CDR3 is 14 amino acids long. The full variable domain, completed using reference TRBV19 and TRBJ1-3, is DGGITQSPKYLFRKEGQNVTLSCEQNLNHDAMYWYRQDPGQGLRLIYYSQIVNDFQKGDIAEGYSVSREKKESFPLTVTSAQKNPTAFYLCASSQAGVGNTIYFGEGSWLTVV.

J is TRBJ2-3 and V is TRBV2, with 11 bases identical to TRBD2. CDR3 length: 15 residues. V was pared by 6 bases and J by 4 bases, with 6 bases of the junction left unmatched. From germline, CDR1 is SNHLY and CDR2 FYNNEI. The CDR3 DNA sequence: TGTGCCAGCAGGATTAGCGGGGGGGCCTCAGATACGCAGTATTTT. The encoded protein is CASRISGGASDTQYF.

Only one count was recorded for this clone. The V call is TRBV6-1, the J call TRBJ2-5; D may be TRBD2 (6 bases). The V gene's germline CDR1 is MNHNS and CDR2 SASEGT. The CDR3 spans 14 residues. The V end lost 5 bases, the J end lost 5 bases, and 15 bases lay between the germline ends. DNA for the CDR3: TGTGCCAGCAGTCCAGTTACGGGGAGGGAGACCCAGTACTTC. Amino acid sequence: CASSPVTGRETQYF.

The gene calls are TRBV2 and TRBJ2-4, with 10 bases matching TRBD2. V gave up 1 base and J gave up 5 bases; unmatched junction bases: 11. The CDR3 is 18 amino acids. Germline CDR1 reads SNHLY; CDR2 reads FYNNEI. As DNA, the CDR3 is TGTGCCAGCAGTGAAGAACGTCTAGCGGGGGCGGGCGAAAACATTCAGTACTTC. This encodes CASSEERLAGAGENIQYF.

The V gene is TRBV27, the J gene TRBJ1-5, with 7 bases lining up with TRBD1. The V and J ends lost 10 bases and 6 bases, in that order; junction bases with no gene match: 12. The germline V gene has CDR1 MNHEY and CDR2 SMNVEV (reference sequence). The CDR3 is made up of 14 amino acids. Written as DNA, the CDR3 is TGTGCCACCCCTTCGACAGGGAATGTTCAGCCCCAGCATTTT. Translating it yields CATPSTGNVQPQHF.

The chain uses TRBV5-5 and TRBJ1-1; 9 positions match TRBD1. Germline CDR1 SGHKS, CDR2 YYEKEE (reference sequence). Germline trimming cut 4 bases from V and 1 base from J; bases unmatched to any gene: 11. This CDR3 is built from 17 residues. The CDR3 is CASSARDRELRNTEAFF. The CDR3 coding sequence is TGTGCCAGCAGCGCCCGGGACAGGGAGTTGAGGAACACTGAAGCTTTCTTT.

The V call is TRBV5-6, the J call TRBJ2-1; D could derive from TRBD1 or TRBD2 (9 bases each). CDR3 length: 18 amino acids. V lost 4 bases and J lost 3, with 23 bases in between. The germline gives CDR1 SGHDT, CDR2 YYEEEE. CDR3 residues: CASSNRGRGGAGYNEQFF. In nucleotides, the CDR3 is TGTGCCAGCAGCAACAGGGGGCGCGGGGGGGCCGGCTACAATGAGCAGTTCTTC.

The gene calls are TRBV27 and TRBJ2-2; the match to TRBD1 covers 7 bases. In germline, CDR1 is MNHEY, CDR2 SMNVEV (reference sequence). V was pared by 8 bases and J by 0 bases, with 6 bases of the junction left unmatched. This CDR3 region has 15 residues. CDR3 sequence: CASRLGTANTGELFF. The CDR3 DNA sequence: TGTGCCAGCCGTCTCGGGACAGCGAACACCGGGGAGCTGTTTTTT.

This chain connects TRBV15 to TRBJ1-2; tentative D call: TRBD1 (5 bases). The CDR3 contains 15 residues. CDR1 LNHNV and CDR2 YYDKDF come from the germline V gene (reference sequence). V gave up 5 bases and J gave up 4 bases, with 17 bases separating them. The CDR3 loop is CATSAGGVSFYGYTF. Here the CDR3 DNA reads TGTGCCACCAGCGCTGGGGGGGTATCCTTCTATGGCTACACCTTC.

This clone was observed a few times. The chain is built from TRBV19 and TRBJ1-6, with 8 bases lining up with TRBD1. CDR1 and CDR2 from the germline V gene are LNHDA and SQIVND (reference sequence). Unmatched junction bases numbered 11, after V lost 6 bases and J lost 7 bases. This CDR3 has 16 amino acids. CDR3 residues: CASRSNRDRNNSPLHF. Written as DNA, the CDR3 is TGTGCCAGTAGATCGAACCGGGACAGGAACAATTCACCCCTCCACTTT.